What follows are 9 T cell receptor beta chains derived from one specimen sequenced in a study of early T cells in non-severe SARS-CoV-2 infection. TCRdb processed the 5' RACE reads anew with MiXCR; each CDR3 protein has one entry. The sample records 55,000 to 65,000 distinct CDR3 sequences, more than 10% being singletons. The specimen was whole blood. These receptor sequences come from an adult who was a healthcare worker with PCR-confirmed SARS-CoV-2 infection or an uninfected control (not recorded which).

This sequence joins TRBV30 and TRBJ2-3; maybe TRBD1 (6 bases). Trimming stripped 5 bases from V and 1 base from J, with 16 bases between. Per the germline V gene, CDR1 is GTSNPN and CDR2 is SVGIG (reference sequence). The CDR3 totals 15 residues. Here the CDR3 DNA reads TGTGCCTGGTCTCAGGGGACCGGAGGCACAGATACGCAGTATTTT. Translating gives CAWSQGTGGTDTQYF.

This clonotype was seen only a few times. CDR3 nucleotides: TGCAGCGTTGTGTGGGGGGAAGCTGGAAACACCATATATTTT. Its translation is CSVVWGEAGNTIYF. The chain combines TRBV29-1 with TRBJ1-3; D possibly corresponds to TRBD1 (5 bases). Trimming pared 4 bases from V and 2 bases from J, leaving 12 bases between. Germline CDR1 and CDR2: SQVTM and ANQGSEA. The CDR3 is 14 amino acids.

Concerning this clonotype: Just one base apart from a much larger clone, this may be a read error. The chain is built from TRBV5-6 and TRBJ2-1; 14 bases fit TRBD2. CDR1 is SGHDT, CDR2 YYEEEE, per germline. Losses at the gene ends were 4 bases for V and 15 bases for J; bases not matched to a gene: 12. This CDR3 is 15 amino acids long. As DNA, the CDR3 is TGTGCCAGCAGCGTGACTAGCGGGGGGGCTGTCTCTCTGTTCTTC. Its translation: CASSVTSGGAVSLFF.

The chain carries TRBV5-1 and TRBJ2-5; no clear D gene. Germline V gives CDR1 SGHRS, CDR2 YFSETQ. Trimming removed 4 bases from V and 4 bases from J, with 17 bases in between. The CDR3 is 15 residues long. Written as DNA, the CDR3 is TGCGCCAGCAGCAACCTGATGGGGATTCGAGAGACCCAGTACTTC. Protein product: CASSNLMGIRETQYF.

This clonotype was detected ten times or more. V gene TRBV19 combines with J gene TRBJ1-2; TRBD1 matches 7 bases. CDR1 is LNHDA, CDR2 SQIVND, per germline (reference sequence). The ends lost 7 bases at V and 8 bases at J; junction bases unmatched: 16. CDR3 length: 15 amino acids. The CDR3 spells CASTRLSGDRLGYTF. In DNA, the CDR3 is TGTGCCAGTACCCGACTAAGTGGGGACAGATTAGGCTACACCTTC. Full variable domain (remainder filled in from reference TRBV19 and TRBJ1-2): DGGITQSPKYLFRKEGQNVTLSCEQNLNHDAMYWYRQDPGQGLRLIYYSQIVNDFQKGDIAEGYSVSREKKESFPLTVTSAQKNPTAFYLCASTRLSGDRLGYTFGSGTRLTVV.

The sample holds many counts of this clonotype. The chain recombines TRBV6-6 with TRBJ1-5; 7 bases match TRBD1. Germline-derived CDR1 and CDR2 are MNHNY and SVGAGI (reference sequence). J lost 4 bases, V lost 0 bases, and 9 bases had no gene match. The CDR3 covers 17 residues. CDR3 sequence: CASSYSTGRGGNQPQHF. In DNA form, the CDR3 reads TGTGCCAGCAGTTACTCGACAGGGAGGGGAGGAAATCAGCCCCAGCATTTT.

This clonotype was recorded many times. The chain is built from TRBV27 and TRBJ2-7, with TRBD1 matching over 8 bases. CDR3 size: 14 residues. Unmatched junction bases numbered 8, after V lost 7 bases and J lost 3 bases. The germline gives CDR1 MNHEY, CDR2 SMNVEV (reference sequence). The CDR3 region is CASKPRTGHYEQYF. For the CDR3, the DNA is TGTGCCAGCAAACCCCGGACAGGGCACTACGAGCAGTACTTC.

The J gene is TRBJ2-5, the V gene TRBV12-3 or TRBV12-4; TRBD1 matches 9 bases. The junction had 8 bases not matched to a gene; V was cut back by 5 bases and J by 1 base. This CDR3 comprises 16 residues. CDR3 sequence: CASSTRTGDSQETQYF. The CDR3 nucleotides are TGTGCCAGCAGTACAAGGACAGGGGATTCCCAAGAGACCCAGTACTTC.

To note about this clonotype: The junction does not match germline at one end; this may be a read error. The chain joins TRBV18 to TRBJ1-1; D is unclear. The CDR3 contains 16 residues. Per the germline V gene, CDR1 is KGHSH and CDR2 is LQKENI. The CDR3 is CTSSPAQVLLNTEAFF. DNA for the CDR3: TGTACCAGCTCACCAGCCCAGGTACTTTTGAACACTGAAGCTTTCTTT.